Included here is one TCR beta chain sequence, with context. Antigen: not known. The data belong to a study of T cells after yellow fever vaccination. Study observations and caveats: Abundant clonotypes from the bulk population could contaminate FACS-sorted repertoires. Among primary-vaccination clones, most reappeared after the booster, at 96% for CD4 and more than 75% for CD8.

This CDR3 has 16 residues. As TCR cDNA was made by 5'RACE template switching, a universal primer site and UMIs were added. TCRdb ran MiXCR on the 5' RACE reads and lists one entry per CDR3 protein. The sample has some 160,000 distinct CDR3 sequences; about a tenth are singletons. The genes are TRBV21-1 and TRBJ2-5; no check of the table's D call, TRBD2, against the DNA was made. TRBV21-1 is recorded as a pseudogene. The clonotype was recovered from a man aged 18 to 29 who received the YFV17D yellow fever vaccine. Source: CD8+ T cells sorted from PBMCs, taken 45 days after the yellow fever booster vaccination. CDR3 in amino acids: CASSKAGRATQETQYF. The CDR3 coding sequence is TGTGCCAGCAGCAAAGCTGGGAGGGCAACACAAGAGACCCAGTACTTC.